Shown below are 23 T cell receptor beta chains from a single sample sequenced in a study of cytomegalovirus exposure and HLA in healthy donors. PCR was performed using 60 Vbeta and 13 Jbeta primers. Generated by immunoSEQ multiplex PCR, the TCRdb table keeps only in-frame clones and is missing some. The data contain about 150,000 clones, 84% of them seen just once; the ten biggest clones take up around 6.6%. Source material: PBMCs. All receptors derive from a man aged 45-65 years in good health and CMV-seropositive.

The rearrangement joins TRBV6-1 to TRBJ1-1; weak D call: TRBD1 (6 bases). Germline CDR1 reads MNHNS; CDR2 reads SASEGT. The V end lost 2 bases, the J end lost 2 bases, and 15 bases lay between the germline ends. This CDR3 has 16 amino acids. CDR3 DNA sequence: TGTGCCAGCAGTGAATTCACGAGACAGGTTAACACTGAAGCTTTCTTT. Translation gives CASSEFTRQVNTEAFF.

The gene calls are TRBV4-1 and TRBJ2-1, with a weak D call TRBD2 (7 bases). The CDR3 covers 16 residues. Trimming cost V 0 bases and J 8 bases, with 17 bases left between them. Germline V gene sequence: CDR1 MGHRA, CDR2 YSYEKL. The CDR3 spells CASSQDLGGRAHEQFF. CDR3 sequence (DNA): TGCGCCAGCAGCCAAGATTTGGGGGGGCGGGCACATGAGCAGTTCTTC.

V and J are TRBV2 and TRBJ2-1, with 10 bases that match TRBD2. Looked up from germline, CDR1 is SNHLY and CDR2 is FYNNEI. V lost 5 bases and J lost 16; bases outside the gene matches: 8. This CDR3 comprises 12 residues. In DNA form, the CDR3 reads TGTGCCAGCAGTCCTACTGGACTAGCGGTCTTCTTC. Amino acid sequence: CASSPTGLAVFF.

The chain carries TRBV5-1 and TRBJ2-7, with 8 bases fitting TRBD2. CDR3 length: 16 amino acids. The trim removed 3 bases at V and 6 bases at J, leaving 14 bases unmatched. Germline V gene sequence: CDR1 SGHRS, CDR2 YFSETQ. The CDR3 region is CASSSPTGLASGEQYF. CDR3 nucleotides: TGCGCCAGCAGCTCCCCAACCGGACTAGCATCCGGCGAGCAGTACTTC.

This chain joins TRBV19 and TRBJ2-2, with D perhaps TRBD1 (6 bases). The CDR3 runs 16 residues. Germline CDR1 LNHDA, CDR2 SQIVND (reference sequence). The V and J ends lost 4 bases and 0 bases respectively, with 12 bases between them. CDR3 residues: CASSRSGVTNTGELFF. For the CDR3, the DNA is TGTGCCAGTAGTAGATCAGGGGTGACGAACACCGGGGAGCTGTTTTTT.

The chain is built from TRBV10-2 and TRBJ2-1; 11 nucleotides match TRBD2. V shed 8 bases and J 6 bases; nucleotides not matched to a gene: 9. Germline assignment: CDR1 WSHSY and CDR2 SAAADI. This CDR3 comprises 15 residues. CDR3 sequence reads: CASGQRLAGSNEQFF. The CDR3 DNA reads TGCGCCAGCGGCCAGCGACTAGCGGGATCCAATGAGCAGTTCTTC.

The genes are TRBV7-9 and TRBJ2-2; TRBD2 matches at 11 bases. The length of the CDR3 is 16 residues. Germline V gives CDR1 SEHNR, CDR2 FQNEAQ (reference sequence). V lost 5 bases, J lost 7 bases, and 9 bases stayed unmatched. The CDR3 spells CASSQKGTSGHGELFF. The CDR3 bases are TGTGCCAGCAGCCAAAAAGGGACTAGCGGACACGGGGAGCTGTTTTTT.

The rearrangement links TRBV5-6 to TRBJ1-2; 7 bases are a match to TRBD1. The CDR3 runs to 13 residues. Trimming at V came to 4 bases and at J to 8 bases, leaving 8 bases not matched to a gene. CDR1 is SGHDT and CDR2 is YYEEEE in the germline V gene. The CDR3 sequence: CASSPDRAGGYTF. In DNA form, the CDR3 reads TGTGCCAGCAGCCCCGACAGGGCCGGGGGCTACACCTTC.

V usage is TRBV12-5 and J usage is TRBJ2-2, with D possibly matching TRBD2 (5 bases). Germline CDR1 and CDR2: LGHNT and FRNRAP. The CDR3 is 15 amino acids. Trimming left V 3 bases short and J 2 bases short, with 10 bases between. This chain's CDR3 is CASGFVLANTGELFF. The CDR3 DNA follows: TGTGCTAGTGGTTTTGTCCTAGCTAACACCGGGGAGCTGTTTTTT.

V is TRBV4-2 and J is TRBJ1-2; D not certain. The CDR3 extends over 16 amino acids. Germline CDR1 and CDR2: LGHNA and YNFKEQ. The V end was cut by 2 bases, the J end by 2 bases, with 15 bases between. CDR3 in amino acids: CASSQSSVVQNYGYTF. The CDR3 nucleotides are TGTGCCAGCAGCCAAAGTAGTGTAGTCCAAAACTATGGCTACACCTTC.

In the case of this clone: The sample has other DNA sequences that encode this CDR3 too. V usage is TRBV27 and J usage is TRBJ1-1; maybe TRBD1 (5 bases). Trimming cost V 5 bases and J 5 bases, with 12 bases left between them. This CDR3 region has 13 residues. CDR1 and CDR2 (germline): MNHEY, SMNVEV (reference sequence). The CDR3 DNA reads TGTGCCAGCAGTCCCCGGGGGAGGACTGAAGCTTTCTTT. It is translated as CASSPRGRTEAFF.

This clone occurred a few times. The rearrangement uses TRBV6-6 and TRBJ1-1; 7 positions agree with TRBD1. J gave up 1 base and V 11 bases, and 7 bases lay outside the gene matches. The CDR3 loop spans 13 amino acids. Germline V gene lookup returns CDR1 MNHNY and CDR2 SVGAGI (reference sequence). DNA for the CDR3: TGTGCCGGAACCAGGACAGGGAACACTGAAGCTTTCTTT. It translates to CAGTRTGNTEAFF.

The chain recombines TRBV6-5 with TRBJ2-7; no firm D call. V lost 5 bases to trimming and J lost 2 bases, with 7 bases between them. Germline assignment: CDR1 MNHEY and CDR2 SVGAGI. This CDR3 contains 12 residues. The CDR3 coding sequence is TGTGCCAGCAGTGGCGGAGCCTACGAGCAGTACTTC. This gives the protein CASSGGAYEQYF.

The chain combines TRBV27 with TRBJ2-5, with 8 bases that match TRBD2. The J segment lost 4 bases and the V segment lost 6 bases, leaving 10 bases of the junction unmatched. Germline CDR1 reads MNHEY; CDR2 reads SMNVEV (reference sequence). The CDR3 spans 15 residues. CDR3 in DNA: TGTGCCAGCAGGAATACCGGGACTAGGGCAGAGACCCAGTACTTC. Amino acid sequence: CASRNTGTRAETQYF.

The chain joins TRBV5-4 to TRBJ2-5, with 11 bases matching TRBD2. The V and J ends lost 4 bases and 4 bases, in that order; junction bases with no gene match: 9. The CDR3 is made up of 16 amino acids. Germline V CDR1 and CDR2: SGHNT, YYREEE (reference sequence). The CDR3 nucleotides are TGTGCCAGCAGCCCGGGACTAGCGGTAGGAGGAGAGACCCAGTACTTC. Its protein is CASSPGLAVGGETQYF.

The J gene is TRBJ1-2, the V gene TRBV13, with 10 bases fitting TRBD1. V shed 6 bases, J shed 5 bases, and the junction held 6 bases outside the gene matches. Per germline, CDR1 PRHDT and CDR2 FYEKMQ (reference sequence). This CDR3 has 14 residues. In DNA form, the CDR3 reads TGTGCCAGCAGTTTGGTGGACAGGGGGTATGGCTACACCTTC. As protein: CASSLVDRGYGYTF. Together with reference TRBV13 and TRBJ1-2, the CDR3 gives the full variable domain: AAGVIQSPRHLIKEKRETATLKCYPIPRHDTVYWYQQGPGQDPQFLISFYEKMQSDKGSIPDRFSAQQFSDYHSELNMSSLELGDSALYFCASSLVDRGYGYTFGSGTRLTVV.

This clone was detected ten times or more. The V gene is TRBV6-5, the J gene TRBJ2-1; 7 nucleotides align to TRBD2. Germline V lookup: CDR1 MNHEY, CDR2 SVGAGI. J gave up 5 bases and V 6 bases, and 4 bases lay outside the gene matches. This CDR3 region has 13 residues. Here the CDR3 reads CASSPGTNNEQFF. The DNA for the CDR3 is TGTGCCAGCAGCCCCGGGACTAACAATGAGCAGTTCTTC.

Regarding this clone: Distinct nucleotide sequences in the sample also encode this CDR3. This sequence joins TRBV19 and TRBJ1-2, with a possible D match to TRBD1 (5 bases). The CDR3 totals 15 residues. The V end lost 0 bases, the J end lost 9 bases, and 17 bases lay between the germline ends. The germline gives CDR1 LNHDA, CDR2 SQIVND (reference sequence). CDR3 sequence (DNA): TGTGCCAGTAGTATAGATAATGCCAGGGCCCGGAGCTACACCTTC. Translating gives CASSIDNARARSYTF.

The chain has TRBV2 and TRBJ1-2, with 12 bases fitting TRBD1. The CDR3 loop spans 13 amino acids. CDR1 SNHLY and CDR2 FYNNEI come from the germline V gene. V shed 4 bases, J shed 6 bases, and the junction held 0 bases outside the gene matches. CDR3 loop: CASSGDRGHGYTF. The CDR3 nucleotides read TGTGCCAGCAGTGGGGACAGGGGGCATGGCTACACCTTC. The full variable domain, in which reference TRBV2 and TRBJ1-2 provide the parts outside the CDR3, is EPEVTQTPSHQVTQMGQEVILRCVPISNHLYFYWYRQILGQKVEFLVSFYNNEISEKSEIFDDQFSVERPDGSNFTLKIRSTKLEDSAMYFCASSGDRGHGYTFGSGTRLTVV.

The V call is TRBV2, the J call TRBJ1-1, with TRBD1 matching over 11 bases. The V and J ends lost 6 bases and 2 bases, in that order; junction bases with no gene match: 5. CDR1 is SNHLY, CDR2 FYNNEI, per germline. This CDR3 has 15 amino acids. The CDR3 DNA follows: TGTGCCAGCAGAGGCGGGACAGGGGGAAACACTGAAGCTTTCTTT. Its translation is CASRGGTGGNTEAFF.

CDR3 DNA: TGTGCCAGCAGCTTAGAGGGGGGACAGTCGGAGACCCAGTACTTC. This codes for CASSLEGGQSETQYF. This chain links TRBV11-3 with TRBJ2-5, with a tentative D call TRBD1 (7 bases). V lost 0 bases and J 5 bases, leaving 13 bases between the germline ends. CDR3 length: 15 amino acids. Germline CDR1 is SGHNT and CDR2 is YENEEA. Drawing the rest from reference TRBV11-3 and TRBJ2-5, the complete variable domain is EAGVVQSPRYKIIEKKQPVAFWCNPISGHNTLYWYLQNLGQGPELLIRYENEEAVDDSQLPKDRFSAERLKGVDSTLKIQPAELGDSAVYLCASSLEGGQSETQYFGPGTRLLVL.

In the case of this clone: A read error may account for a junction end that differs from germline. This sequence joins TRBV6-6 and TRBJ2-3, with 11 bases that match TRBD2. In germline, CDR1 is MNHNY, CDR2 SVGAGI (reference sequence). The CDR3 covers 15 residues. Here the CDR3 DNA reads TGTGCCAGCAGTTACTCGACTAGCGGGACAGGTACGCAGTATTTT. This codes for CASSYSTSGTGTQYF.

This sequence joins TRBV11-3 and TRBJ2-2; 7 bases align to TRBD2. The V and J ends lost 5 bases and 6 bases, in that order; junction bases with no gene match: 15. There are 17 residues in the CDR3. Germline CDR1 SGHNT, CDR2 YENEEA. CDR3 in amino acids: CASSGGAGGSFAGELFF. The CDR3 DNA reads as TGTGCCAGCAGCGGAGGGGCGGGCGGGAGTTTCGCCGGGGAGCTGTTTTTT.